The 16 T cell receptor beta chains below come from one sample, sequenced in a study of blood T cells in healthy people across ages. The use of a sample-barcoded 5' primer and a J-beta primer mix characterized a second PCR of about 7 to 12 cycles. Each CDR3 protein is one row after TCRdb ran MiXCR on the 5' RACE reads. The data contain hundreds of thousands of distinct CDR3 sequences, 45% to 50% of them singletons. Source material: blood. These receptors were taken from a woman aged 55 to 70 in good health.

The V call is TRBV15, the J call TRBJ2-1; possible D gene TRBD2, 6 bases. This CDR3 spans 17 amino acids. Germline CDR1 LNHNV, CDR2 YYDKDF (reference sequence). Trimming took 1 base from V and 0 from J, leaving 13 bases between them. CDR3: CATSRVGRGSSYNEQFF. Here the CDR3 DNA reads TGTGCCACCAGCAGAGTGGGTCGGGGGTCCTCCTACAATGAGCAGTTCTTC.

In its sample, this clonotype was seen a few times. This chain connects TRBV27 to TRBJ2-3; tentative D call: TRBD2 (5 bases). The germline CDR1 and CDR2 sequences are MNHEY and SMNVEV (reference sequence). Between the trimmed V and J ends, which lost 10 bases and 2 bases, there was a span of 10 bases. This CDR3 comprises 12 residues. CDR3 in amino acids: CAIGKFTDTQYF. As DNA, the CDR3 is TGTGCCATCGGGAAGTTCACAGATACGCAGTATTTT.

The chain uses TRBV2 and TRBJ2-5; perhaps TRBD2 as D (6 bases). Looked up from germline, CDR1 is SNHLY and CDR2 is FYNNEI. With 5 bases removed from V and 7 bases from J, the gap between germline ends came to 14 bases. The length of the CDR3 is 13 residues. CDR3 amino acids: CASSRRGEGTQYF. The CDR3 DNA reads TGTGCCAGCAGTAGGAGGGGCGAGGGGACCCAGTACTTC.

The table lists this clonotype with a few counts. The chain employs TRBV4-1 and TRBJ1-2; unclear D gene. Germline CDR1 reads MGHRA; CDR2 reads YSYEKL. There are 15 residues in the CDR3. Trimming shortened V by 0 bases and J by 7 bases, and 15 bases separated the two germline ends. CDR3 DNA sequence: TGCGCCAGCAGCCAAGATGCGAGTCAGGAGGTTGGCTACACCTTC. Translating it yields CASSQDASQEVGYTF.

This clonotype was recorded a few times. The rearrangement joins TRBV15 to TRBJ2-5, with 10 positions matching TRBD1. This CDR3 comprises 18 residues. V dropped 0 bases and J dropped 5; count of bases not matched to a gene: 12. Germline values: CDR1 LNHNV, CDR2 YYDKDF (reference sequence). The CDR3 DNA reads TGTGCCACCAGCAGAGATCTGCCTCGGGACAGGGGTGATGAGACCCAGTACTTC. Its translation is CATSRDLPRDRGDETQYF.

V gene TRBV27 combines with J gene TRBJ2-1; no clear D. The CDR3 loop spans 17 amino acids. V was shortened by 3 bases and J by 7 bases, with 22 bases between the two germline ends. CDR1 MNHEY and CDR2 SMNVEV come from the germline V gene (reference sequence). CDR3 in amino acids: CASSFLQIPQGRNEQFF. In nucleotides, the CDR3 is TGTGCCAGCAGTTTCTTACAGATCCCCCAAGGTCGGAATGAGCAGTTCTTC.

This clonotype was counted between two and nine times. The chain is built from TRBV3-1 and TRBJ2-4; perhaps D is TRBD1 or TRBD2 (5 bases each). Trimming pared 3 bases from V and 6 bases from J, leaving 15 bases between. Germline V gene lookup returns CDR1 LGHDT and CDR2 YNNKEL (reference sequence). This CDR3 region has 15 residues. CDR3 bases: TGTGCCAGCAGCCATGTGGGGGATGGGGGAAACATTCAGTACTTC. Translation gives CASSHVGDGGNIQYF.

The chain is built from TRBV9 and TRBJ2-7; a possible D gene is TRBD1 (7 bases). CDR1 is SGDLS, CDR2 YYNGEE, per germline. V was shortened by 4 bases and J by 2 bases, with 19 bases between the two germline ends. The CDR3 totals 16 residues. The CDR3 region has the DNA TGTGCCAGCAGCCCGACCGGGGGCAGGGGGACCTACGAGCAGTACTTC. Residues: CASSPTGGRGTYEQYF. The full variable domain, with the rest looked up from reference TRBV9 and TRBJ2-7, is DSGVTQTPKHLITATGQRVTLRCSPRSGDLSVYWYQQSLDQGLQFLIQYYNGEERAKGNILERFSAQQFPDLHSELNLSSLELGDSALYFCASSPTGGRGTYEQYFGPGTRLTVT.

The chain is built from TRBV2 and TRBJ1-5, with 10 bases matching TRBD1. The V and J ends lost 6 bases and 3 bases, in that order; junction bases with no gene match: 8. CDR3 length: 16 residues. Germline V gene lookup returns CDR1 SNHLY and CDR2 FYNNEI. The CDR3 sequence: CASSRDRGVTNQPQHF. CDR3 sequence (DNA): TGTGCCAGCAGCCGGGACAGGGGAGTTACCAATCAGCCCCAGCATTTT.

The chain links TRBV7-9 to TRBJ1-4, with D perhaps TRBD1 (5 bases). The CDR3 totals 17 residues. V lost 5 bases to trimming and J lost 4 bases, with 20 bases between them. Germline-derived CDR1 and CDR2 are SEHNR and FQNEAQ (reference sequence). DNA for the CDR3: TGTGCCAGCAGCGTGGTGCAGGGTGGGGATTATAATGAAAAACTGTTTTTT. As protein: CASSVVQGGDYNEKLFF.

This clonotype occurred a few times. This chain links TRBV7-2 with TRBJ1-4; 9 bases are a match to TRBD1. The V gene's germline CDR1 is SGHTA and CDR2 FQGNSA. The CDR3 sequence is 16 residues long. Trimming took 5 bases from V and 1 from J; bases not matched to a gene: 5. CDR3 DNA sequence: TGTGCCAGCAGCCCACAGGGGGCTCTAACTAATGAAAAACTGTTTTTT. Its translation: CASSPQGALTNEKLFF.

The chain employs TRBV20-1 and TRBJ2-3, with TRBD2 as a possible D gene (6 bases). V lost 6 bases and J 8 bases, leaving 12 bases between the germline ends. The CDR3 runs 11 residues. Germline-derived CDR1 and CDR2 are DFQATT and SNEGSKA (reference sequence). CDR3 nucleotides: TGCAGTGCCCCGACTAGTGGTACGCAGTATTTT. It yields the protein CSAPTSGTQYF.

The chain has TRBV5-5 and TRBJ2-5; TRBD2 aligns across 9 bases. V was pared by 1 base and J by 2 bases, with 3 bases of the junction left unmatched. This CDR3 is built from 15 residues. Germline lookup yields CDR1 SGHKS and CDR2 YYEKEE (reference sequence). CDR3 residues: CASSLPSGTQETQYF. The CDR3 DNA follows: TGTGCCAGCAGCTTGCCTAGCGGGACTCAAGAGACCCAGTACTTC.

As concerns this clonotype: The germline gene is not matched at one end of the junction; a read error may be the cause. The V call is TRBV5-1, the J call TRBJ2-1; D possibly corresponds to TRBD1 (6 bases). CDR3 length equals 14 residues. The V gene's germline CDR1 is SGHRS and CDR2 YFSETQ. This CDR3 is CASSFSGDYNEQFF. The CDR3, as DNA: TGTGCCAGCAGTTTTTCAGGGGACTACAATGAGCAGTTCTTC.

This clonotype was picked up a small number of times. V usage is TRBV7-3 and J usage is TRBJ1-2, with 8 bases lining up with TRBD1. The ends lost 2 bases at V and 8 bases at J; junction bases unmatched: 4. This CDR3 has 13 residues. CDR1 SGHTA and CDR2 FQGTGA come from the germline V gene. The DNA of the CDR3 is TGTGCCAGCAGCTTAGGACAGGGTGGCGGCTACACCTTC. This gives the protein CASSLGQGGGYTF. Using reference TRBV7-3 and TRBJ1-2 for the parts outside the CDR3, the full variable domain is GAGVSQTPSNKVTEKGKYVELRCDPISGHTALYWYRQSLGQGPEFLIYFQGTGAADDSGLPNDRFFAVRPEGSVSTLKIQRTERGDSAVYLCASSLGQGGGYTFGSGTRLTVV.

J is TRBJ2-5 and V is TRBV20-1; TRBD1 matches at 9 bases. The tail of the sequence fits TRBJ2-7 better, so the J call may be wrong. Germline V gene lookup returns CDR1 DFQATT and CDR2 SNEGSKA (reference sequence). This CDR3 is built from 14 residues. Written as DNA, the CDR3 is TGCAGTGCTACCTGGGGGGGACAGGGCAACGAGCAGTACTTC. It is translated as CSATWGGQGNEQYF.